This T cell receptor (beta chain) was obtained from a study of T cells after yellow fever vaccination. The CDR3 loop spans 14 amino acids. Germline V lookup: CDR1 SGHVS, CDR2 FQNEAQ. V shed 2 bases and J shed 4 bases, with 11 bases lying between them. In making TCR cDNA, 5'RACE template switching added a universal primer site and UMIs to it. TCRdb reprocessed the 5' RACE reads via MiXCR and lists one record per CDR3 protein. The profile shows a few hundred thousand distinct CDR3 sequences, roughly 3.5% of them singletons. This clonotype was seen more than once but under ten times. The TCR comes from a man in his late teens or twenties who received the YFV17D yellow fever vaccine. J is TRBJ1-2 and V is TRBV7-8; unclear D gene. Sample: PBMCs, taken on the day of the yellow fever booster vaccination. The CDR3 coding sequence is TGTGCCAGCAGCTTACTCCAGTCAATCTATGGCTACACCTTC. It specifies CASSLLQSIYGYTF.